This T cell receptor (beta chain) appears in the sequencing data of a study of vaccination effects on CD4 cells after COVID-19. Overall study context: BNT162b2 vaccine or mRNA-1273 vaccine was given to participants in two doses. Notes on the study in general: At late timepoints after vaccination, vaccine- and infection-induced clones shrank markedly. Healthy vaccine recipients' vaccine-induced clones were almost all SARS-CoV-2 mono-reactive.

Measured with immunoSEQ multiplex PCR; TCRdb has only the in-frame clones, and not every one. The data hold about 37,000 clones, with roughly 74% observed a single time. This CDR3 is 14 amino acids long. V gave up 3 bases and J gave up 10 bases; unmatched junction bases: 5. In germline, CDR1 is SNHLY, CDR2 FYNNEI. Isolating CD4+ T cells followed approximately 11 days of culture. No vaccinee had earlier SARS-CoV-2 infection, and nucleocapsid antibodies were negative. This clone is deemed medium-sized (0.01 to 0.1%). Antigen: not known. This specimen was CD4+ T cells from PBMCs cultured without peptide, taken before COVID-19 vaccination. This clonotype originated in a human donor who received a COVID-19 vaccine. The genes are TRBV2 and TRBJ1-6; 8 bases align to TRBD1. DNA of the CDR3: TGTGCCAGCAGTGATAGGACAGGGAGCTCACCCCTCCACTTT. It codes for CASSDRTGSSPLHF.